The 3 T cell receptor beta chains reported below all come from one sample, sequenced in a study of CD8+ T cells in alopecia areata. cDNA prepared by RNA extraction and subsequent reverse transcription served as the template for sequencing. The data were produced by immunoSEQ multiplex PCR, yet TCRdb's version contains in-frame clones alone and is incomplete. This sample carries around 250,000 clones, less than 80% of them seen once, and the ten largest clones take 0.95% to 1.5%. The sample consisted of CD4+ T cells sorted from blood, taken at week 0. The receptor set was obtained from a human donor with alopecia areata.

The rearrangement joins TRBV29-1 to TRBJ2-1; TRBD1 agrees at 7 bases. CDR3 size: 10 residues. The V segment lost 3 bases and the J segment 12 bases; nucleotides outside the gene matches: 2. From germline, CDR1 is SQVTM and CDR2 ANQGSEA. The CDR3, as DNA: TGCAGCGTTGAGAGGGGGCTGCAGTTCTTC. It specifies CSVERGLQFF.

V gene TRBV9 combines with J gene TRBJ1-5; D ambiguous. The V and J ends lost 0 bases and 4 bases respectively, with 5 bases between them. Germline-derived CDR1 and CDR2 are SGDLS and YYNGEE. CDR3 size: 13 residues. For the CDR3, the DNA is TGTGCCAGCAGCGTAGGGTGGAATCAGCCCCAGCATTTT. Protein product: CASSVGWNQPQHF.

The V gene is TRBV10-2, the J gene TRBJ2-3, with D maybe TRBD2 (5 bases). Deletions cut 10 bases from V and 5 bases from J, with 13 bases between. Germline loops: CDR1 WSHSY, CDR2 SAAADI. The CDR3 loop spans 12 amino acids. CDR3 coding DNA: TGCGCCACCCAACTAGTCAAAGATACGCAGTATTTT. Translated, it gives CATQLVKDTQYF.